The rows below give T cell receptor beta chains drawn from one sample of a study of T-cell memory formation after mild COVID-19. Each CDR3 protein is one row after TCRdb ran MiXCR on the 5' RACE reads. The sample lists a few hundred thousand distinct CDR3 sequences; roughly 17% were seen once. Sequencing was carried out using PBMCs or a T cell subset sorted from them (not recorded which). The receptors here all came from a man aged 18 to 35 who had mild COVID-19 (a few samples of this study predate the infection). Cell type and time point are not known. The CDR3 runs from the conserved cysteine through the conserved F or W. D genes are given only for firm matches. Not all rows give a size; the values are once, few, many and, for expanded clones, a class.

>TRBJ1-5|TRBV20-1|-|-
CSASGRRYVGNQPQHF
TGCAGTGCTAGTGGGCGCCGGTATGTGGGCAATCAGCCCCAGCATTTT
>TRBJ1-2|TRBV6-5|-|-
CASSKGGGYTF
TGTGCCAGCAGCAAAGGGGGAGGCTACACCTTC
>TRBJ2-7|TRBV10-3|-|few
CAITPSWDTSYEQYF
TGTGCCATCACCCCATCCTGGGACACCTCCTACGAGCAGTACTTC
>TRBJ2-4|TRBV30|-|-
CAWRTSGAAAGIQYF
TGTGCCTGGAGGACCTCCGGGGCCGCGGCAGGCATTCAGTACTTC
>TRBJ2-5|TRBV7-2|-|-
CASSYGPGETQYF
TGTGCCAGCAGCTACGGCCCTGGGGAGACCCAGTACTTC
>TRBJ2-2|TRBV7-2|-|-
CASRGATFGTGELFF
TGTGCCAGCAGGGGGGCGACATTCGGTACCGGGGAGCTGTTTTTT
>TRBJ1-1|TRBV5-1|-|-
CASSLPGMQPEAFF
TGCGCCAGCAGCTTGCCAGGGATGCAACCTGAAGCTTTCTTT
>TRBJ2-5|TRBV20-1|TRBD2|-
CSARGTSGSQETQYF
TGCAGTGCTAGAGGGACTAGCGGTTCACAAGAGACCCAGTACTTC
>TRBJ1-5|TRBV12-1|-|few
CASTQRVQPQHF
TGTGCCAGCACCCAACGAGTACAGCCCCAGCATTTT
>TRBJ1-2|TRBV6-6|-|few
CASNKRGGEYGYTF
TGTGCCAGCAACAAACGCGGGGGGGAATATGGCTACACCTTC
>TRBJ2-1|TRBV4-3|TRBD2|few
CASSQDERGLLEQFF
TGCGCCAGCAGCCAAGACGAGCGGGGGTTGCTTGAGCAGTTCTTC
>TRBJ2-7|TRBV30|-|few
CAWSRQSSYEQYF
TGTGCCTGGAGTCGGCAGAGCTCCTACGAGCAGTACTTC
>TRBJ2-5|TRBV25-1|TRBD2|-
CATGTSGPRKVETQYF
TGTGCCACCGGGACTAGCGGCCCGAGAAAGGTAGAGACCCAGTACTTC